Listed here are 20 T cell receptor beta chains from one sample, sequenced in a study of cytomegalovirus exposure and HLA in healthy donors. Primers included in the PCR were 60 Vbeta and 13 Jbeta primers. Only in-frame clones appear in the TCRdb table, and some are missing; sequencing was by immunoSEQ multiplex PCR. This table holds hundreds of thousands of clones, 80% to 90% found once. Input material: PBMCs. These receptors originate from a woman between 18 and 29 years old in good health and CMV-seronegative.

The V call is TRBV6-5, the J call TRBJ2-3, with D possibly being TRBD1 (6 bases). The CDR3 is made up of 12 amino acids. Trimming took off 6 bases at V and 7 bases at J, with 11 bases between the two ends. Germline V gene data show CDR1 as MNHEY and CDR2 as SVGAGI. The DNA of the CDR3 is TGTGCCAGCAGACGGGACATAAATACGCAGTATTTT. It specifies CASRRDINTQYF.

V is TRBV7-6 and J is TRBJ1-3; no clear D gene. This CDR3 is 15 amino acids long. V was shortened by 5 bases and J by 1 base, with 12 bases between the two germline ends. Germline assignment: CDR1 SGHVS and CDR2 FNYEAQ. CDR3 in amino acids: CASSQSPGSGNTIYF. The CDR3 DNA sequence: TGTGCCAGCAGCCAAAGCCCAGGATCTGGAAACACCATATATTTT.

This chain connects TRBV19 to TRBJ1-6; maybe TRBD1 (6 bases). Trimming shortened V by 7 bases and J by 8 bases, and 15 bases separated the two germline ends. CDR1 is LNHDA, CDR2 SQIVND, per germline (reference sequence). The CDR3 is 14 amino acids. CDR3: CASTGRGSDSPLHF. Here the CDR3 DNA reads TGTGCCAGTACCGGAAGGGGGTCCGATTCACCCCTCCACTTT. The full variable domain, rest sourced from reference TRBV19 and TRBJ1-6, is DGGITQSPKYLFRKEGQNVTLSCEQNLNHDAMYWYRQDPGQGLRLIYYSQIVNDFQKGDIAEGYSVSREKKESFPLTVTSAQKNPTAFYLCASTGRGSDSPLHFGNGTRLTVT.

V usage is TRBV25-1 and J usage is TRBJ1-1, with a tentative D call TRBD1 (6 bases). The CDR3 contains 15 residues. V was trimmed by 1 base and J by 2 bases, leaving 11 bases between them. The germline V gene encodes CDR1 MGHDK and CDR2 SYGVNS. This CDR3 is CASSELKDRNTEAFF. Here the CDR3 DNA reads TGTGCCAGCAGTGAATTAAAGGACAGAAACACTGAAGCTTTCTTT.

The rearrangement links TRBV2 to TRBJ2-3, with 11 bases matching TRBD2. The V segment lost 1 base and the J segment 5 bases; nucleotides outside the gene matches: 14. Germline V CDR1 and CDR2: SNHLY, FYNNEI. The CDR3 length is 19 residues. The CDR3: CASSEGLAGGRYPGDTQYF. The DNA of the CDR3 is TGTGCCAGCAGTGAAGGGCTAGCGGGGGGACGCTACCCAGGAGATACGCAGTATTTT.

The sample holds one count of this clone. The chain couples TRBV29-1 to TRBJ1-1; 8 nucleotides align to TRBD1. Germline V gene data show CDR1 as SQVTM and CDR2 as ANQGSEA. This CDR3 is built from 13 residues. Losses at the gene ends were 6 bases for V and 4 bases for J; bases not matched to a gene: 7. CDR3 residues: CSVDRGRGTEAFF. The CDR3 DNA follows: TGCAGCGTCGACAGGGGCCGAGGCACTGAAGCTTTCTTT.

This chain connects TRBV30 to TRBJ2-7; possible D gene TRBD1, 6 bases. The CDR3 is 13 residues long. The V end was cut by 2 bases, the J end by 1 base, with 9 bases between. Germline CDR1 and CDR2: GTSNPN and SVGIG (reference sequence). Here the CDR3 DNA reads TGTGCCTGGAGTCAGGACAGATCCTACGAGCAGTACTTC. Protein: CAWSQDRSYEQYF. Drawing the rest from reference TRBV30 and TRBJ2-7, the complete variable domain is SQTIHQWPATLVQPVGSPLSLECTVEGTSNPNLYWYRQAAGRGLQLLFYSVGIGQISSEVPQNLSASRPQDRQFILSSKKLLLSDSGFYLCAWSQDRSYEQYFGPGTRLTVT.

On this clone itself: Other DNA sequences in the sample encode the same CDR3. This rearrangement joins TRBV9 to TRBJ2-7; TRBD2 matches at 7 bases. There are 14 residues in the CDR3. V lost 0 bases and J lost 2; bases outside the gene matches: 2. CDR1 is SGDLS and CDR2 is YYNGEE in the germline V gene. The CDR3 DNA reads TGTGCCAGCAGCGTAGGGGGAGGGACCTACGAGCAGTACTTC. It translates to CASSVGGGTYEQYF.

The J gene is TRBJ1-3, the V gene TRBV15; TRBD1 agrees at 10 bases. Germline V CDR1 and CDR2: LNHNV, YYDKDF (reference sequence). V gave up 6 bases and J gave up 2 bases; unmatched junction bases: 4. The CDR3 runs to 15 residues. CDR3 bases: TGTGCCACCAGAAGGGACAGGGGACCTGGAAACACCATATATTTT. It codes for CATRRDRGPGNTIYF.

The J gene is TRBJ2-1, the V gene TRBV5-1; D possibly corresponds to TRBD1 (6 bases). The V gene lost 1 base and the J gene lost 5 bases, with 13 bases spanning the gap. Germline V lookup: CDR1 SGHRS, CDR2 YFSETQ. This CDR3 is 15 amino acids long. The CDR3, as DNA: TGCGCCAGCAGCTTGTATCAGGGGCAGAACAATGAGCAGTTCTTC. Protein product: CASSLYQGQNNEQFF.

This CDR3 is CASSLIPTGNTEAFF. The CDR3 nucleotides read TGTGCCAGCAGCTTAATCCCCACAGGAAACACTGAAGCTTTCTTT. The chain couples TRBV7-8 to TRBJ1-1; D is possibly TRBD1 (5 bases). The CDR3 covers 15 residues. Trimming cost V 2 bases and J 2 bases, with 12 bases left between them. Looked up from germline, CDR1 is SGHVS and CDR2 is FQNEAQ.

The rearrangement uses TRBV5-6 and TRBJ2-1, with D possibly TRBD1 on 6 matching bases. V gave up 4 bases and J gave up 3 bases, with 14 bases separating them. CDR1 is SGHDT and CDR2 is YYEEEE in the germline V gene. This CDR3 contains 15 residues. The CDR3 loop reads CASSDTGNFYNEQFF. CDR3 DNA: TGTGCCAGCAGCGATACAGGGAACTTCTACAATGAGCAGTTCTTC. Supplemented by reference TRBV5-6 and TRBJ2-1, the full variable domain reads DAGVTQSPTHLIKTRGQQVTLRCSPKSGHDTVSWYQQALGQGPQFIFQYYEEEERQRGNFPDRFSGHQFPNYSSELNVNALLLGDSALYLCASSDTGNFYNEQFFGPGTRLTVL.

This chain connects TRBV18 to TRBJ2-7; TRBD1 agrees at 7 bases. The CDR3 spans 15 residues. The germline CDR1 and CDR2 sequences are KGHSH and LQKENI. Germline trimming cut 8 bases from V and 0 bases from J; bases unmatched to any gene: 10. The CDR3 bases are TGTGCCAGCGCGCATAGACAGGGTGACTCCTACGAGCAGTACTTC. Amino acid sequence: CASAHRQGDSYEQYF.

This clone was found a few times. CDR3 DNA sequence: TGTGCCAGCAGCAGAGATACAGGCGACACTGAGACCCAGTACTTC. Translating gives CASSRDTGDTETQYF. The rearrangement links TRBV5-6 to TRBJ2-5; D possibly corresponds to TRBD1 (5 bases). V lost 4 bases to trimming and J lost 5 bases, with 18 bases between them. This CDR3 contains 15 residues. Germline loops: CDR1 SGHDT, CDR2 YYEEEE.

The chain uses TRBV7-2 and TRBJ2-7, with 10 bases aligning to TRBD2. Germline loops: CDR1 SGHTA, CDR2 FQGNSA. CDR3 size: 18 residues. V was clipped by 0 bases and J by 0 bases; unmatched bases: 8. The CDR3 coding sequence is TGTGCCAGCAGCTTAGCCGCTAGCGGGGGCCTGAGCTCCTACGAGCAGTACTTC. Translated, it gives CASSLAASGGLSSYEQYF.

The chain carries TRBV7-9 and TRBJ2-1; 12 bases match TRBD2. This CDR3 has 15 amino acids. Unmatched junction bases numbered 2, after V lost 4 bases and J lost 4 bases. From germline, CDR1 is SEHNR and CDR2 FQNEAQ (reference sequence). The CDR3 region has the DNA TGTGCCAGCAGCTGGACTAGCGGGGTATACAATGAGCAGTTCTTC. It codes for CASSWTSGVYNEQFF.

A few counts support this clone. A read error may account for a junction end that differs from germline. The V and J genes are TRBV23-1 and TRBJ2-3; TRBD1 matches at 10 bases. TRBV23-1 is an ORF; its function is uncertain. CDR3 length equals 15 residues. CDR3 nucleotide sequence: TGCGCCAGCAGTCAATCGGGACAGGGGTCACATCTTGAACATTTT. Translation: CASSQSGQGSHLEHF.

The V gene is TRBV4-1, the J gene TRBJ2-7; 7 bases line up with TRBD2. Losses at the gene ends were 1 base for V and 1 base for J; bases not matched to a gene: 4. Looked up from germline, CDR1 is MGHRA and CDR2 is YSYEKL. The CDR3 length is 15 residues. For the CDR3, the DNA is TGCGCCAGCAGCCAAGGTACTAGCGTTTCCTACGAGCAGTACTTC. Protein sequence: CASSQGTSVSYEQYF.

The chain has TRBV2 and TRBJ1-2, with 12 bases aligning to TRBD1. The V gene end was trimmed by 6 bases and the J gene end by 4 bases; junction bases not matched to a gene: 3. The CDR3 runs 14 residues. From germline, CDR1 is SNHLY and CDR2 FYNNEI. CDR3 sequence: CASRGTGGIYGYTF. CDR3 nucleotide sequence: TGTGCCAGCAGAGGGACAGGGGGCATCTATGGCTACACCTTC. Based on the CDR3 plus reference TRBV2 and TRBJ1-2, the full variable domain is EPEVTQTPSHQVTQMGQEVILRCVPISNHLYFYWYRQILGQKVEFLVSFYNNEISEKSEIFDDQFSVERPDGSNFTLKIRSTKLEDSAMYFCASRGTGGIYGYTFGSGTRLTVV.

This chain joins TRBV27 and TRBJ1-2, with 8 nucleotides matching TRBD1. Germline V gene data show CDR1 as MNHEY and CDR2 as SMNVEV (reference sequence). The junction had 16 bases not matched to a gene; V was cut back by 6 bases and J by 4 bases. CDR3 length: 17 amino acids. The CDR3 DNA reads as TGTGCCAGCAGCAATTTAGCCCCGACAGGGGCAGTCTATGGCTACACCTTC. This codes for CASSNLAPTGAVYGYTF.